This note documents a single T cell receptor beta chain sequence. Its specific antigen is unknown. Base qualities are not at hand, and no much larger clone is one base apart. Trimming takes 4 bases from V and 0 bases from J, and the germline ends sit 19 bases apart. The CDR3 sequence holds 19 residues, the cysteine and phenylalanine included. The sequence is cut down to CDR3 DNA, 57 bases in frame from base 1. The germline V gene supplies CDR1 SNHLY and CDR2 FYNNEI. TCRbeta CDR3 regions were amplified from genomic DNA using the immunoSEQ Assay, a bias-controlled multiplex PCR. Concerning the study's data processing: Within the assay, amplification of reference gene primers was used to estimate how many nucleated cells each sample contained. To quantify the absolute abundance of each unique TCRbeta CDR3 rearrangement, sequence reads were collapsed and filtered. For each sample, productive Simpson clonality was calculated by taking the square root of Simpson's diversity index across productive rearrangements. TCRdb limited this immuneACCESS table to in-frame rearrangements with V and J called. A share of clones is missing; checked studies link under half to unresolved V genes, and the rest is unexplained. V and J calls and clone size come straight from that table; D and trimming were deduced from the DNA. The table for this sample lists approximately 100,000 clones; around 87% of them were counted only once. The ten largest make up approximately 10% of the sample.

The source of the sample is a study of blood T cell repertoires in COVID-19 (dated by TCRdb to about 2020). Broadly, across the study: Samples from collaborators originated in the United States, Italy and Spain and spanned both the acute and convalescent phases of COVID-19. The material from the prospective study consisted of cDNA or gDNA derived from T cells, B-cell-depleted T cells, or PBMCs. The dataset comprised deeply sampled blood TCRbeta repertoires from subjects exposed to, actively infected with, or recovered from COVID-19. The repertoires were made available in a free public database intended to serve as a resource for research on the immune response to SARS-CoV-2. Samples came from the ongoing ImmuneRACE study (first 160 participants) plus 1,254 subjects from 6 global collaborators. The sample metadata nearly always contained a de-identified subject ID, COVID-19 status, age in years and sex. HLA class I and class II types, where available, came from metadata supplied by the sample provider rather than from assay-based typing. The paper's findings and limits, for the study overall: The quantity of clinical and demographic metadata differed by source and by participant and was supplied without curation.

Collaborating institutions collected whole blood in K2EDTA tubes following their own protocols. For TCRbeta analysis, collaborator samples were shipped as frozen whole blood, as isolated PBMCs, or as DNA extracted from either sample type. The TCR originated in a woman under 40 with acute or convalescent COVID-19. The rearranged segments are TRBV2 and TRBJ2-6, with TRBD2 as a weak D call on 6 bases. Sequenced: peripheral blood. The DNA sequence reads TGTGCCAGCAGTGGGCCCGCCGGGCTGCGGGGCTCTGGGGCCAACGTCCTGACTTTC. It specifies CASSGPAGLRGSGANVLTF.